This T cell receptor beta chain was sequenced in a study of blood T cell repertoires in COVID-19 (dated by TCRdb to 2020 to 2022). As for the study more broadly: Samples covering the acute and convalescent phases of COVID-19 were provided by collaborators in the United States, Italy and Spain. Where available, HLA class I and class II types were obtained from metadata supplied by the sample provider rather than from assay-based typing. The material from the prospective study consisted of cDNA or gDNA derived from T cells, B-cell-depleted T cells, or PBMCs. Samples were obtained from the ongoing ImmuneRACE study (first 160 participants) and from 1,200 or so subjects provided by 6 global collaborators. Subjects who had been exposed to COVID-19, were actively infected with it, or had recovered from it provided the deeply sampled blood TCRbeta repertoires that made up the dataset. Nearly every sample came with metadata listing a de-identified subject ID, COVID-19 status, age in years and sex. The repertoires were made available in a free public database intended to serve as a resource for research on the immune response to SARS-CoV-2. What the research found in general, with its limitations: Clinical and demographic metadata were provided uncurated, with the amount varying by source and participant.

Samples from volunteer blood donors who had recovered from COVID-19 were contributed by a second Seattle source. The collaborating institutions used their own protocols to collect whole blood in K2EDTA tubes. For TCRbeta analysis, collaborators shipped samples as frozen whole blood, isolated PBMCs, or DNA extracted from either of those sample types. Concerning this clone itself: The antigen this receptor binds is unknown. No base quality values were provided; no much bigger clone lies one nucleotide off.

There are 15 amino acids in the CDR3, from cysteine to phenylalanine inclusive. Of all the DNA, just the CDR3 is kept, 45 bases in frame from base 1. CDR1 and CDR2, looked up from the germline V gene (reference sequence), are LNHDA and SQIVND. Compared with germline, V lacks 7 bases and J lacks 0 bases; bases without a gene match: 5. The immunoSEQ Assay, a bias-controlled multiplex PCR, was used to amplify TCRbeta CDR3 regions from genomic DNA. The authors' analysis ran thus. Nucleated cell counts per sample were estimated from amplification of reference gene primers within the assay. To quantify the absolute abundance of each unique TCRbeta CDR3 rearrangement, sequence reads were collapsed and filtered. For each sample, productive Simpson clonality was calculated as the square root of Simpson's diversity index over productive rearrangements. Entries here come from immuneACCESS through TCRdb and include only in-frame sequences with V and J called. Some clones fail to appear in such tables; in the studies checked, an unresolved V gene covers under half of the shortfall, and the cause of the remainder is unknown. V and J calls and clone size come straight from that table; D and trimming were deduced from the DNA. A total of roughly 200,000 clones appear in this sample, approximately 80% of them only once. The top ten clones comprise 13% of the sample.

This chain joins TRBV19 to TRBJ1-1, with 10 middle bases fitting TRBD1. This receptor was identified in a man aged 50-59 years who had recovered from COVID-19. Sequences were obtained from peripheral blood. The CDR3 loop reads CASMGTGDMNTEAFF. The DNA sequence is TGTGCCAGTATGGGGACAGGGGACATGAACACTGAAGCTTTCTTT.